These 12 T cell receptor beta chains were all obtained from the same sample, sequenced in a study of cytotoxic CD8 clonotypes in ibrutinib-treated CLL. Assay used: immunoSEQ multiplex PCR; TCRdb lists only in-frame clones, some missing. The sample lists roughly 15,000 clones, around 81% occurring once. Material: PBMCs, obtained before ibrutinib treatment. The receptor source for this set is a human donor with chronic lymphocytic leukemia.

V is TRBV5-6 and J is TRBJ2-7; 8 nucleotides align to TRBD2. The trim removed 1 base at V and 3 bases at J, leaving 3 bases unmatched. CDR1 and CDR2 (germline): SGHDT, YYEEEE. This CDR3 region has 14 residues. CDR3 protein: CASSLRRGDYEQYF. CDR3 bases: TGTGCCAGCAGCTTGAGGCGGGGGGACTACGAGCAGTACTTC.

This clone was recorded a few times. CDR3: CASSQGSSGTEKLFF. In DNA, the CDR3 is TGCGCCAGCAGCCAAGGATCCTCAGGAACTGAAAAACTGTTTTTT. V is TRBV4-3 and J is TRBJ1-4, with D hard to call. V was shortened by 1 base and J by 7 bases, with 13 bases between the two germline ends. Germline loops: CDR1 LGHNA, CDR2 YSLEER. The CDR3 has 15 amino acids.

This clone was observed a few times. The chain is built from TRBV28 and TRBJ1-5; D remains unclear. Per the germline V gene, CDR1 is MDHEN and CDR2 is SYDVKM. The V end was cut by 6 bases, the J end by 7 bases, with 13 bases between. The CDR3 extends over 13 amino acids. The CDR3 DNA reads as TGTGCCAGCAGGGGCCCAAAGGAACAGCCCCAGCATTTT. This sequence encodes CASRGPKEQPQHF.

The chain employs TRBV28 and TRBJ2-2; 8 bases line up with TRBD1. Germline CDR1 is MDHEN and CDR2 is SYDVKM. Trimming removed 2 bases from V and 4 bases from J; junction bases left unmatched: 6. The CDR3 contains 16 residues. The CDR3 is CASSLVQGAITGELFF. As DNA, the CDR3 is TGTGCCAGCAGTTTAGTGCAGGGGGCAATCACCGGGGAGCTGTTTTTT.

There are a few counts of this clone. The chain combines TRBV2 with TRBJ2-3; TRBD1 is a possible D gene (6 bases). V lost 8 bases to trimming and J lost 5 bases, with 11 bases between them. The length of the CDR3 is 12 residues. The germline V gene has CDR1 SNHLY and CDR2 FYNNEI. CDR3 region: CASHREKDTQYF. The DNA of the CDR3 is TGTGCCAGCCACAGGGAGAAAGATACGCAGTATTTT.

This clone occurred a few times. The J gene is TRBJ2-2, the V gene TRBV14; D not resolved. CDR3 length equals 14 residues. The V gene lost 3 bases and the J gene lost 7 bases, with 12 bases spanning the gap. In germline, CDR1 is SGHDN, CDR2 FVKESK. The CDR3 is CASSQGSIDGELFF. The CDR3 DNA is TGTGCCAGCAGCCAGGGCAGTATCGACGGGGAGCTGTTTTTT.

This chain joins TRBV11-3 and TRBJ2-3; D gene ambiguous. Germline V gives CDR1 SGHNT, CDR2 YENEEA. The V gene lost 3 bases and the J gene lost 5 bases, with 6 bases spanning the gap. This CDR3 has 12 residues. The CDR3 loop is CASSLREDTQYF. For the CDR3, the DNA is TGTGCCAGCAGCTTGAGAGAAGATACGCAGTATTTT.

The CDR3 region is CASSFRSLSQETQYF. The DNA for the CDR3 is TGTGCCAGCAGCTTCCGGAGTCTCAGCCAAGAGACCCAGTACTTC. The chain joins TRBV7-6 to TRBJ2-5, with unresolved D. Trimming removed 3 bases from V and 1 base from J, with 12 bases in between. Germline-derived CDR1 and CDR2 are SGHVS and FNYEAQ. This CDR3 has 15 residues.

The chain joins TRBV6-6 to TRBJ1-4; the D gene is possibly TRBD1 (5 bases). V lost 5 bases and J lost 8, with 18 bases in between. The CDR3 extends over 15 amino acids. Germline V gene data show CDR1 as MNHNY and CDR2 as SVGAGI (reference sequence). CDR3 sequence (DNA): TGTGCCAGCAGTCTGACCCGGGACTTTCAAGAAAAACTGTTTTTT. Translating it yields CASSLTRDFQEKLFF.

The chain has TRBV29-1 and TRBJ2-1; 15 bases are shared with TRBD2. The J segment lost 14 bases and the V segment lost 3 bases, leaving 11 bases of the junction unmatched. The CDR3 length is 15 residues. Germline loops: CDR1 SQVTM, CDR2 ANQGSEA. CDR3 loop: CSVDLSGLAGGREFF. CDR3 nucleotides: TGCAGCGTTGACCTCTCGGGACTAGCGGGAGGTCGTGAGTTCTTC.

The chain links TRBV19 to TRBJ1-4, with D maybe TRBD1 (6 bases). CDR1 LNHDA and CDR2 SQIVND come from the germline V gene (reference sequence). The V end lost 5 bases, the J end lost 3 bases, and 10 bases lay between the germline ends. This CDR3 has 14 residues. DNA of the CDR3: TGTGCCAGTAGTGGGGGGGCAGCTAATGAAAAACTGTTTTTT. As protein: CASSGGAANEKLFF.

This chain connects TRBV19 to TRBJ2-5; a weak D match, TRBD1 (5 bases). V dropped 4 bases and J dropped 5 bases, with 11 bases sitting between them. The CDR3 contains 13 residues. Germline V gives CDR1 LNHDA, CDR2 SQIVND (reference sequence). CDR3 sequence (DNA): TGTGCCAGTAGTACCGACAGAAAGGAGACCCAGTACTTC. Its translation is CASSTDRKETQYF.